One sample yielded the 18 T cell receptor beta chains listed below, sequenced in a study of T cells after yellow fever vaccination. TCRdb analysed the 5' RACE reads with MiXCR anew, one entry per CDR3 protein. The sample consists of under 550,000 distinct CDR3 sequences, 20% to 25% of them appearing once. The sequenced sample was PBMCs, obtained roughly 20 days after the first yellow fever vaccination. The source of these receptors is a man between 18 and 35 years old who received the YFV17D yellow fever vaccine.

This clonotype was recorded a few times. The chain employs TRBV5-1 and TRBJ2-5; D perhaps matches TRBD1 (6 bases). Trimming removed 4 bases from V and 5 bases from J, with 15 bases in between. In germline, CDR1 is SGHRS, CDR2 YFSETQ. The CDR3 loop spans 14 amino acids. CDR3 sequence reads: CASSSGQREETQYF. The DNA of the CDR3 is TGCGCCAGCAGCAGCGGACAGCGAGAGGAGACCCAGTACTTC. Supplemented by reference TRBV5-1 and TRBJ2-5, the full variable domain reads KAGVTQTPRYLIKTRGQQVTLSCSPISGHRSVSWYQQTPGQGLQFLFEYFSETQRNKGNFPGRFSGRQFSNSRSEMNVSTLELGDSALYLCASSSGQREETQYFGPGTRLLVL.

This clonotype has a handful of counts. The genes are TRBV7-6 and TRBJ1-4; D not certain. Germline V lookup: CDR1 SGHVS, CDR2 FNYEAQ. The V gene lost 3 bases and the J gene lost 7 bases, with 12 bases spanning the gap. The CDR3 runs to 14 residues. The CDR3, as DNA: TGTGCCAGCAGCTTGAATCCCGCCGGTGAAAAACTGTTTTTT. Residues: CASSLNPAGEKLFF.

The V gene is TRBV6-5, the J gene TRBJ1-5; the D gene is possibly TRBD1 (5 bases). V dropped 0 bases and J dropped 6 bases, with 9 bases sitting between them. The CDR3 contains 14 residues. Germline-derived CDR1 and CDR2 are MNHEY and SVGAGI. CDR3 protein: CASSYSGEGQPQHF. The DNA for the CDR3 is TGTGCCAGCAGTTACTCAGGGGAAGGTCAGCCCCAGCATTTT.

This clonotype has a handful of counts. This CDR3 is CASSLVVGTNYEQYV. The CDR3 coding sequence is TGCGCCAGCAGCTTGGTCGTCGGGACGAACTACGAGCAGTACGTC. The chain combines TRBV5-1 with TRBJ2-7; D tentatively reads TRBD1 or TRBD2 (5 bases each). The germline V gene encodes CDR1 SGHRS and CDR2 YFSETQ. Trimming removed 0 bases from V and 3 bases from J, with 13 bases in between. This CDR3 is 15 amino acids long.

This clonotype was detected many times. This chain joins TRBV7-8 and TRBJ1-2; unclear D gene. CDR1 SGHVS and CDR2 FQNEAQ come from the germline V gene. CDR3 length: 13 amino acids. V shed 5 bases and J shed 8 bases, with 15 bases lying between them. The CDR3 DNA follows: TGTGCCAGCAGCCTCCGTGGTCTTGGGGGCTACACCTTC. Translation: CASSLRGLGGYTF.

The rearrangement joins TRBV6-5 to TRBJ1-2; 8 positions agree with TRBD1. V shed 2 bases and J 2 bases; nucleotides not matched to a gene: 7. Looked up from germline, CDR1 is MNHEY and CDR2 is SVGAGI. This CDR3 has 16 residues. The CDR3 sequence: CASSYRGGQANYGYTF. DNA for the CDR3: TGTGCCAGCAGTTACCGGGGGGGACAGGCGAACTATGGCTACACCTTC.

This chain joins TRBV29-1 and TRBJ1-1; D is possibly TRBD1 (6 bases). V lost 3 bases, J lost 5 bases, and 13 bases lay in between. The CDR3 is 13 residues long. Germline V lookup: CDR1 SQVTM, CDR2 ANQGSEA. The CDR3 DNA follows: TGCAGCGTTGAGGGGAACCAGGGGACTGAAGCTTTCTTT. Its translation: CSVEGNQGTEAFF. The variable domain in full, completed from reference TRBV29-1 and TRBJ1-1, reads SAVISQKPSRDICQRGTSLTIQCQVDSQVTMMFWYRQQPGQSLTLIATANQGSEATYESGFVIDKFPISRPNLTFSTLTVSNMSPEDSSIYLCSVEGNQGTEAFFGQGTRLTVV.

In its sample, this clonotype was seen a few times. The CDR3 sequence is CASSSRGSVTQPQHF. For the CDR3, the DNA is TGTGCCAGCAGCTCCCGAGGCTCGGTAACTCAGCCCCAGCATTTT. The chain joins TRBV12-3 or TRBV12-4 to TRBJ1-5, with no clear D. The CDR3 is 15 amino acids. Trimming pared 6 bases from V and 6 bases from J, leaving 18 bases between.

The V and J genes are TRBV3-1 and TRBJ1-2; no reliable D call. This CDR3 has 14 amino acids. CDR1 is LGHDT, CDR2 YNNKEL, per germline (reference sequence). V was cut by 4 bases and J by 3 bases, with 12 bases left in between. CDR3 region: CASSPPGDYYGYTF. CDR3 coding DNA: TGTGCCAGCAGCCCCCCCGGCGATTACTATGGCTACACCTTC. The entire variable domain, with the rest obtained from reference TRBV3-1 and TRBJ1-2, is as follows: DTAVSQTPKYLVTQMGNDKSIKCEQNLGHDTMYWYKQDSKKFLKIMFSYNNKELIINETVPNRFSPKSPDKAHLNLHINSLELGDSAVYFCASSPPGDYYGYTFGSGTRLTVV.

The chain combines TRBV7-2 with TRBJ2-2; 8 bases align to TRBD1. In germline, CDR1 is SGHTA, CDR2 FQGNSA. Unmatched junction bases numbered 4, after V lost 1 base and J lost 9 bases. The CDR3 extends over 14 amino acids. The CDR3 is CASSLGQGARELFF. The CDR3 coding sequence is TGTGCCAGCAGCTTAGGTCAGGGGGCCAGGGAGCTGTTTTTT.

This clonotype has at least ten counts. This chain uses TRBV10-3 with TRBJ2-4, with D perhaps matching TRBD2 (5 bases). The CDR3 is 16 amino acids. V lost 4 bases, J lost 5 bases, and 18 bases lay in between. CDR1 and CDR2 (germline): ENHRY, SYGVKD. In DNA, the CDR3 is TGTGCCATCAGTGGTTTGCCTAGCAGGTCCCAAAACATTCAGTACTTC. This gives the protein CAISGLPSRSQNIQYF.

The rearrangement links TRBV2 to TRBJ1-6, with D perhaps matching TRBD1 (5 bases). Trimming left V 7 bases short and J 5 bases short, with 15 bases between. Germline V gene lookup returns CDR1 SNHLY and CDR2 FYNNEI. The CDR3 runs to 15 residues. DNA of the CDR3: TGTGCCAGCACTTGGGCGGGGGATGATAATTCACCCCTCCACTTT. This translates into CASTWAGDDNSPLHF.

This chain connects TRBV7-2 to TRBJ2-3; D possibly corresponds to TRBD2 (7 bases). With 3 bases removed from V and 6 bases from J, the gap between germline ends came to 16 bases. The CDR3 loop spans 15 amino acids. Germline V gene sequence: CDR1 SGHTA, CDR2 FQGNSA. CDR3 DNA sequence: TGTGCCAGCAGCTTTTTGGCGGGGGCCAGGGATACGCAGTATTTT. It is translated as CASSFLAGARDTQYF.

V is TRBV30 and J is TRBJ1-1; possibly TRBD1 for D (5 bases). Germline V gives CDR1 GTSNPN, CDR2 SVGIG (reference sequence). Trimming stripped 2 bases from V and 6 bases from J, with 13 bases between. The CDR3 is 13 residues long. In DNA form, the CDR3 reads TGTGCCTGGAGTAAGGGGTTGGAGGCTGAAGCTTTCTTT. This translates into CAWSKGLEAEAFF.

This chain joins TRBV12-3 or TRBV12-4 and TRBJ1-1; possibly TRBD1 for D (5 bases). Trimming left V 4 bases short and J 5 bases short, with 17 bases between. The CDR3 is 15 residues long. The CDR3, as DNA: TGTGCCAGCAGTTCCAGGGTTTACGTGAGGACTGAAGCTTTCTTT. Amino acids: CASSSRVYVRTEAFF.

This clonotype has a handful of counts. The V gene is TRBV12-3 or TRBV12-4, the J gene TRBJ2-4; 7 bases align to TRBD2. After removal of 6 bases from V and 6 bases from J, the junction contained 5 bases not matched to a gene. This CDR3 contains 13 residues. The CDR3 bases are TGTGCCAGCAGCGGGGGGAGCGGAAACATTCAGTACTTC. It specifies CASSGGSGNIQYF.

The genes are TRBV12-3 or TRBV12-4 and TRBJ2-7; perhaps TRBD1 as D (6 bases). V gave up 7 bases and J gave up 4 bases, with 14 bases separating them. This CDR3 spans 13 amino acids. CDR3 amino acids: CASNARGGYEQYF. In DNA form, the CDR3 reads TGTGCCAGCAACGCACGAGGGGGTTACGAGCAGTACTTC.

The V call is TRBV6-5, the J call TRBJ2-7; 9 bases fit TRBD2. J was trimmed by 2 bases and V by 0 bases; bases with no gene match: 5. The CDR3 length is 16 residues. Germline CDR1 reads MNHEY; CDR2 reads SVGAGI. CDR3 sequence: CASSYSRASGAYEQYF. In DNA, the CDR3 is TGTGCCAGCAGTTACTCGAGGGCTAGCGGGGCCTACGAGCAGTACTTC.